This TCR beta chain was observed in a study of shared clonotypes between healthy human individuals. Study conclusions and caveats: Compared with clonotypes that all four donors shared, non-shared clonotypes had lower generation probabilities. Owing to a small donor count, the genetic and exposure-history diversity represented was limited. Incompleteness in sorted-subset sequencing, despite large depth, was shown by rarefaction.

After removal of 0 bases from V and 2 bases from J, the junction contained 8 bases not matched to a gene. Looked up from germline, CDR1 is MGHRA and CDR2 is YSYEKL. The CDR3 sequence is 17 residues long. Each subset's genomic DNA was shared equally among a number of immunoSEQ plates. TCRdb keeps only in-frame clones here, not all; method: immunoSEQ multiplex PCR. The data hold more than 2 million clones, with less than 95% observed a single time. As for this clone: What it recognizes is unknown.

The naive CD8 fraction comprised CD45RO-negative cells positively selected for CCR7 and excluded terminally differentiated effector memory CD45RA+ cells. The V and J genes are TRBV4-1 and TRBJ2-3; 7 bases match TRBD2. Sequenced input: naive CD8+ T cells sorted from blood. The receptor comes from a man aged 18 to 29 in good health. CDR3 protein: CASSQEMAGEITDTQYF. The DNA of the CDR3 is TGCGCCAGCAGCCAAGAGATGGCGGGGGAAATCACAGATACGCAGTATTTT.